Listed below are T cell receptor beta chains from one sample, sequenced in a study of blood T cell repertoires in COVID-19. Clones were read by immunoSEQ multiplex PCR, and TCRdb kept only the in-frame ones, dropping some. The table shows tens of thousands of clones, with roughly 88% occurring only once. The specimen was peripheral blood. The receptors come from a man aged 25 to 40 with acute or convalescent COVID-19. Each CDR3 is given with its conserved first and last residue. Fields, in order: V gene, CDR3 length, CDR3 protein.

V: TRBV11-3
length: 15
CDR3: CASSPGPESYNEQFF

V: TRBV10-1
length: 15
CDR3: CATSLRGGDTDTQYF

V: TRBV7-3
length: 15
CDR3: CASRWGQADTGELFF

V: TRBV19
length: 13
CDR3: CASSASDRNKLFF

V: TRBV11-1
length: 14
CDR3: CASSLRTDYNEQFF

V: TRBV19
length: 14
CDR3: CASSISPSSEKLFF

V: TRBV10-3
length: 14
CDR3: CAISVGGEWTEAFF

V: TRBV4-2
length: 14
CDR3: CASSQGEVTGELFF

V: TRBV5-6
length: 16
CDR3: CASSPRTSGPPGELFF

V: TRBV7-2
length: 15
CDR3: CASSLGRGLQETQYF

V: TRBV19
length: 14
CDR3: CASSIGGRTDTQYF

V: TRBV7-3
length: 13
CDR3: CASSLAGGDTQYF

V: TRBV2
length: 15
CDR3: CASSLGTGTIYEQYF